This T cell receptor (beta chain) comes out of a study of cytomegalovirus exposure and HLA in healthy donors. V was pared by 2 bases and J by 4 bases, with 11 bases between. This CDR3 is 14 amino acids long. Germline assignment: CDR1 SGHTA and CDR2 FQGNSA. As to this clone: The sample has other DNA sequences that encode this CDR3 too.

13 Jbeta primers and 60 Vbeta primers were used for the PCR. The method was immunoSEQ multiplex PCR; TCRdb's version includes in-frame clones alone and lacks a portion of them. This sample has hundreds of thousands of clones; less than 85% occur once, and the top ten carry roughly 0.6%. Sequenced input: PBMCs. The receptor was isolated from a man in his late teens or twenties in good health and CMV-seronegative. The J gene is TRBJ1-2, the V gene TRBV7-2; a weak D match, TRBD1 (5 bases). Written as DNA, the CDR3 is TGTGCCAGCAGCTTACAGGGTCAGGGCTATGGCTACACCTTC. Amino acid sequence: CASSLQGQGYGYTF.